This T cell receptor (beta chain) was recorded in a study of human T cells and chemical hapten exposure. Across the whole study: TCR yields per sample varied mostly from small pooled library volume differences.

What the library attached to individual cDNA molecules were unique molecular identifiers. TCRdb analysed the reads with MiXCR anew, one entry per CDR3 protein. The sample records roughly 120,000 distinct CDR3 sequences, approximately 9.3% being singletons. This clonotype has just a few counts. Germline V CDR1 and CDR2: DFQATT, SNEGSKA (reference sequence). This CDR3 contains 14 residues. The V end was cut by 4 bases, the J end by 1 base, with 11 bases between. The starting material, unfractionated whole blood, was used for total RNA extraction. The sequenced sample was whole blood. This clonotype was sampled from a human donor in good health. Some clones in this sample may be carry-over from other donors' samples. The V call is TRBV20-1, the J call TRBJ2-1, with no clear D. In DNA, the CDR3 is TGCAGTGCTAAAGGGCAGCCTTCCTACAATGAGCAGTTCTTC. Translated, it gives CSAKGQPSYNEQFF.